Shown below are 10 T cell receptor beta chains from a single sample sequenced in a study of blood T cell repertoires in COVID-19. The protocol was immunoSEQ multiplex PCR, while the TCRdb copy is restricted to in-frame clones and leaves out a portion. The sample includes about 400,000 clones, 88% seen only once; the top ten take around 2.1%. Sequencing was carried out using PBMCs or T cells enriched from blood (not recorded which). The receptors derive from a woman in her 40s with acute COVID-19.

The V and J genes are TRBV24-1 and TRBJ1-1, with 7 bases that match TRBD1. The germline gives CDR1 KGHDR, CDR2 SFDVKD. J was trimmed by 4 bases and V by 7 bases; bases with no gene match: 5. The CDR3 covers 13 residues. The DNA of the CDR3 is TGTGCCACCAGCAGGGGGACCGGCACTGAAGCTTTCTTT. This sequence encodes CATSRGTGTEAFF.

This chain links TRBV19 with TRBJ2-1, with TRBD2 identical over 7 bases. With 5 bases clipped from V and 6 bases from J, the junction kept 10 bases outside the gene matches. The CDR3 is 15 residues long. Looked up from germline, CDR1 is LNHDA and CDR2 is SQIVND (reference sequence). CDR3 nucleotides: TGTGCCAGTAGTGCATATAGCGGGCCAGGCAATGAGCAGTTCTTC. Residues: CASSAYSGPGNEQFF.

The chain carries TRBV5-1 and TRBJ2-5, with TRBD2 identical over 8 bases. CDR3 size: 15 residues. The V gene's germline CDR1 is SGHRS and CDR2 YFSETQ. V gave up 5 bases and J gave up 2 bases; unmatched junction bases: 8. The CDR3 DNA is TGCGCCAGCAGAATTAGCGGGGCAGATCAAGAGACCCAGTACTTC. Protein sequence: CASRISGADQETQYF.

A note on this clone: Within the sample, other DNA sequences also encode this same CDR3. V usage is TRBV11-2 and J usage is TRBJ2-7, with 10 bases aligning to TRBD1. The CDR3 totals 15 residues. J gave up 2 bases and V 0 bases, and 1 base lay outside the gene matches. Germline CDR1 SGHAT, CDR2 FQNNGV. The CDR3: CASSLDGQGAYEQYF. CDR3 coding DNA: TGTGCCAGCAGCTTAGACGGACAGGGGGCCTACGAGCAGTACTTC. The whole variable domain, remainder taken from reference TRBV11-2 and TRBJ2-7, is EAGVAQSPRYKIIEKRQSVAFWCNPISGHATLYWYQQILGQGPKLLIQFQNNGVVDDSQLPKDRFSAERLKGVDSTLKIQPAKLEDSAVYLCASSLDGQGAYEQYFGPGTRLTVT.

This chain connects TRBV3-1 (or the pseudogene TRBV3-2) to TRBJ2-5, with D possibly matching TRBD2 (7 bases). The ends were cut back, 3 bases at V and 4 bases at J, with 12 bases in the middle. CDR3 length: 14 amino acids. The germline CDR1 and CDR2 sequences are LGHDT and YNNKEL (reference sequence). The CDR3 protein is CASSQWGGLETQYF. The CDR3 DNA is TGTGCCAGCAGCCAGTGGGGGGGCCTAGAGACCCAGTACTTC.

This clone was observed once. The chain couples TRBV7-2 to TRBJ1-5; no clear D. Trimming took 1 base from V and 3 from J, leaving 7 bases between them. Germline values: CDR1 SGHTA, CDR2 FQGNSA. The CDR3 runs 14 residues. The CDR3 DNA follows: TGTGCCAGCAGCTTAGTTGCGGACAATCAGCCCCAGCATTTT. Encoded protein: CASSLVADNQPQHF.

The chain couples TRBV2 to TRBJ1-3, with D possibly TRBD1 on 6 matching bases. The germline V and J ends were trimmed by 5 bases and 0 bases, with 14 bases remaining between them. The CDR3 covers 16 residues. The germline gives CDR1 SNHLY, CDR2 FYNNEI. CDR3 sequence reads: CASSPDRRYSGNTIYF. The CDR3 DNA reads as TGTGCCAGCAGTCCGGACAGAAGATACTCTGGAAACACCATATATTTT.

The chain employs TRBV11-2 and TRBJ2-2, with D perhaps TRBD1 (5 bases). The CDR3 is 13 residues long. Germline V gene data show CDR1 as SGHAT and CDR2 as FQNNGV. Trimming shortened V by 1 base and J by 9 bases, and 9 bases separated the two germline ends. CDR3 amino acids: CASSLAPGRELFF. The CDR3 DNA follows: TGTGCCAGCAGCTTAGCCCCAGGGCGGGAGCTGTTTTTT.

This CDR3 is CASTSRTGVEPLTEAFF. The CDR3 bases are TGTGCCAGTACCTCTCGGACAGGAGTTGAGCCCCTAACTGAAGCTTTCTTT. This chain links TRBV19 with TRBJ1-1; 7 bases are shared with TRBD1. V was pared by 7 bases and J by 5 bases, with 19 bases of the junction left unmatched. This CDR3 is built from 17 residues. In germline, CDR1 is LNHDA, CDR2 SQIVND (reference sequence).

This rearrangement joins TRBV2 to TRBJ2-7; the D is unclear. The CDR3 has 13 amino acids. Germline values: CDR1 SNHLY, CDR2 FYNNEI. The ends were cut back, 7 bases at V and 4 bases at J, with 14 bases in the middle. DNA of the CDR3: TGTGCCAGCAAGATGAGCGCGGCGTACGAGCAGTACTTC. It yields the protein CASKMSAAYEQYF. The full variable domain, completed using reference TRBV2 and TRBJ2-7, is EPEVTQTPSHQVTQMGQEVILRCVPISNHLYFYWYRQILGQKVEFLVSFYNNEISEKSEIFDDQFSVERPDGSNFTLKIRSTKLEDSAMYFCASKMSAAYEQYFGPGTRLTVT.